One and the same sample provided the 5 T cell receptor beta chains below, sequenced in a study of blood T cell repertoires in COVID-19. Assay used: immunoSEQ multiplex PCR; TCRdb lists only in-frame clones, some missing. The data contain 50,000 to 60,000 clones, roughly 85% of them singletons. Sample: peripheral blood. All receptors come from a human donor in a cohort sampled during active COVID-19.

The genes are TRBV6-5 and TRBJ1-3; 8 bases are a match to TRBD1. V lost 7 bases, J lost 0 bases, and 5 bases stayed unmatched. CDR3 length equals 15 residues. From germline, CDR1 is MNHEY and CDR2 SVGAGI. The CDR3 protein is CASTPTGASGNTIYF. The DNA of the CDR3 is TGTGCCAGCACCCCGACAGGGGCCTCTGGAAACACCATATATTTT.

CDR3 sequence reads: CASSLDGDRQETQYF. DNA of the CDR3: TGTGCCAGCAGCTTAGATGGGGACAGACAAGAGACCCAGTACTTC. This rearrangement joins TRBV11-2 to TRBJ2-5, with TRBD1 matching over 7 bases. Germline-derived CDR1 and CDR2 are SGHAT and FQNNGV. The CDR3 length is 15 residues. Unmatched junction bases numbered 3, after V lost 0 bases and J lost 2 bases.

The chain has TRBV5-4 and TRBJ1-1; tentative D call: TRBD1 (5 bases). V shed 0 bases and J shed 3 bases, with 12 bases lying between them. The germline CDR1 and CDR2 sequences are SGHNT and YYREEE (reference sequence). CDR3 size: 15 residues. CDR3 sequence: CASSLDGGRYTEAFF. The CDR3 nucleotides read TGTGCCAGCAGCTTGGACGGGGGGAGATACACTGAAGCTTTCTTT.

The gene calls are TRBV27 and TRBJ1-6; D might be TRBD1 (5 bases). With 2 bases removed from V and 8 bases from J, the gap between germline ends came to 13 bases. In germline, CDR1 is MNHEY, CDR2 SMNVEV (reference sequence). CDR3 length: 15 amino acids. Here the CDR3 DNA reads TGTGCCAGCAGTTTAGGGACGGCGGGGGATTCACCCCTCCACTTT. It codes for CASSLGTAGDSPLHF.

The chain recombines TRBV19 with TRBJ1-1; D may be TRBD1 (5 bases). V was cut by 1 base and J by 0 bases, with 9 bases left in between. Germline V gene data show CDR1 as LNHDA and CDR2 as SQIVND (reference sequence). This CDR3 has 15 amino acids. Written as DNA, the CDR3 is TGTGCCAGTAGTATAGGTAGGGGTCTGAACACTGAAGCTTTCTTT. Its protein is CASSIGRGLNTEAFF.